This T cell receptor (beta chain) was identified during a study of cytomegalovirus exposure and HLA in healthy donors. Study-wide findings and caveats: For cytomegalovirus status, the classifier reportedly gave diagnoses with high specificity and sensitivity.

Trimming shortened V by 1 base and J by 4 bases, and 15 bases separated the two germline ends. The CDR3 is 16 residues long. The germline V gene has CDR1 LGHNA and CDR2 YSLEER. Details on this clone: Its antigen is still unknown.

A multiplex PCR was run with 60 Vbeta primers and 13 Jbeta primers. The method was immunoSEQ multiplex PCR; TCRdb's version includes in-frame clones alone and lacks a portion of them. The data contain roughly 100,000 clones, about 81% of them seen just once; the ten biggest clones take up 1% to 1.5%. The sequencing input was PBMCs. The chain has TRBV4-3 and TRBJ2-3; a weak D match, TRBD1 (6 bases). The sequence was obtained from a man under 40 in good health and CMV-seronegative. CDR3 region: CASSQGSHQGSDTQYF. For the CDR3, the DNA is TGCGCCAGCAGCCAAGGGTCCCACCAGGGGTCAGATACGCAGTATTTT.